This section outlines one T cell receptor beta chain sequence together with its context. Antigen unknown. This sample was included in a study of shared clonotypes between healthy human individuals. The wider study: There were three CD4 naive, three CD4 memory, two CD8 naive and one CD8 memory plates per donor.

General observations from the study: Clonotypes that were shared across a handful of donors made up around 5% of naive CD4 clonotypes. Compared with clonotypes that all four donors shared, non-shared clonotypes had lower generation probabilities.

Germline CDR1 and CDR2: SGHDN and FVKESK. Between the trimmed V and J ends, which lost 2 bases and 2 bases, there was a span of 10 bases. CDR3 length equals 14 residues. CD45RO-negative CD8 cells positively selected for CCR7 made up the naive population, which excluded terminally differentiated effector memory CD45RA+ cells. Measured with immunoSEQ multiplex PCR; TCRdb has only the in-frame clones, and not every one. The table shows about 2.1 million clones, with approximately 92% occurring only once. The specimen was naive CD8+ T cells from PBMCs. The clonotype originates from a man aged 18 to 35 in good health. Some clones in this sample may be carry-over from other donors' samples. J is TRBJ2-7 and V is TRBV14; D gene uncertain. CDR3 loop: CASSQYSPPYEQYF. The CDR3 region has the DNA TGTGCCAGCAGCCAATACTCTCCACCCTACGAGCAGTACTTC.